What follows describes a single T cell receptor beta chain. Though probably carrying unrecorded immune exposures, donors were nominally healthy at sampling. CDR3 length: 20 amino acids. From germline, CDR1 is SGDLS and CDR2 YYNGEE. V shed 3 bases and J 6 bases; nucleotides not matched to a gene: 21. This specimen belongs to a study of cytomegalovirus exposure and HLA in healthy donors. The PCR contained 60 Vbeta and 13 Jbeta primers. Sequencing was performed with immunoSEQ multiplex PCR; in TCRdb, only in-frame clones are kept and a portion is missing. The table lists roughly 150,000 clones, around two thirds of them singletons, with 8% to 13% in the top ten.

This receptor was taken from a young man in good health and CMV-seropositive. Material for sequencing was PBMCs. The rearrangement joins TRBV9 to TRBJ2-7, with TRBD2 matching over 13 bases. The CDR3 region has the DNA TGTGCCAGCAGCGCTGGGGGGAACATCGGACTAGCGGGAGCTCGGCTCGAGCAGTACTTC. It is translated as CASSAGGNIGLAGARLEQYF.